This TCR beta chain was identified during a study of cytomegalovirus exposure and HLA in healthy donors. The primer mix had 60 Vbeta and 13 Jbeta primers. This table comes from immunoSEQ multiplex PCR, and its TCRdb copy is limited to in-frame clones, with some not included. The sample yields 150,000 to 250,000 clones, 79% seen once. The germline CDR1 and CDR2 sequences are SGHVS and FNYEAQ. With 5 bases clipped from V and 3 bases from J, the junction kept 7 bases outside the gene matches. This CDR3 is 15 amino acids long. The sample taken for sequencing was PBMCs. The V and J genes are TRBV7-6 and TRBJ2-3, with 8 bases that match TRBD1. This clonotype was sampled from a girl aged 5 to 17 in good health and CMV-seropositive. The CDR3: CASSASGGWTDTQYF. The DNA for the CDR3 is TGTGCCAGCAGCGCATCAGGGGGCTGGACAGATACGCAGTATTTT.